This T cell receptor beta chain was documented in a study of blood T cell repertoires in COVID-19. The assay was immunoSEQ multiplex PCR, and TCRdb's table has in-frame clones only and misses some. The data hold just under 350,000 clones, with around 88% observed a single time. This CDR3 is built from 15 residues. The germline V gene has CDR1 MDHEN and CDR2 SYDVKM. After removal of 6 bases from V and 3 bases from J, the junction contained 10 bases not matched to a gene. This chain joins TRBV28 and TRBJ1-2, with 7 bases fitting TRBD1. The TCR originated in a young man with active or convalescent COVID-19. Sequencing was performed on peripheral blood. The CDR3 DNA follows: TGTGCCAGCAGACCAGGGGGGCAGTTAGACTATGGCTACACCTTC. Translating it yields CASRPGGQLDYGYTF.